In this sample, the clone carrying this T cell receptor beta chain turned up a few times. Its antigen is undetermined. The data originate from a study of T cells in Graves' hyperthyroidism and ophthalmopathy. General study results and limits: A model built on 13 V-J features separated ophthalmopathy from stable hyperthyroidism.

Amplified regions were TCR beta CDR3 sequences from RNA transcripts. An initial round of RT-PCR targeting the TCR CDR3 relied on the HTBI primer set. A single record per CDR3 protein comes from TCRdb applying MiXCR to the multiplex PCR reads. The sample lists under 450,000 distinct CDR3 sequences; roughly 14% were seen once. Uncontrolled infection, other autoimmune disease, pregnancy or lactation disqualified patients from enrolment. The V gene's germline CDR1 is SGHVS and CDR2 FQNEAQ. V lost 1 base and J lost 0, with 9 bases in between. The CDR3 covers 15 residues. The receptor's source is a man aged 25-45 years with Graves' hyperthyroidism that later progressed to Graves' ophthalmopathy. Source material: blood. This chain uses TRBV7-8 with TRBJ1-2; D remains ambiguous. This chain's CDR3 is CASSLESYTNYGYTF. CDR3 DNA sequence: TGTGCCAGCAGCTTAGAGAGTTACACTAACTATGGCTACACCTTC.